This T cell receptor (beta chain) appears in the sequencing data of a study of glioma-infiltrating T cells after dendritic cell vaccination. The wider study: Autologous tumor lysate-pulsed dendritic cell vaccination was given between the early 2000s and the early 2010s.

Input was approximately 2.2 ug genomic DNA, or all available if less. Method: immunoSEQ multiplex PCR; TCRdb's copy keeps in-frame clones and lacks some. The data show 100,000 to 120,000 clones, 90% seen once. Time point specified: after dendritic cell vaccination, including at tumor progression/relapse. CDR1 SQVTM and CDR2 ANQGSEA come from the germline V gene. This CDR3 is 14 amino acids long. V was pared by 2 bases and J by 4 bases, with 5 bases of the junction left unmatched. The sample in question was blood, obtained after dendritic cell vaccination. The chain employs TRBV29-1 and TRBJ2-1; 7 nucleotides align to TRBD2. The sequence was collected from a human donor with glioblastoma. The CDR3 sequence is CSVESASGYNEQFF. As DNA, the CDR3 is TGCAGCGTTGAATCGGCTAGCGGATACAATGAGCAGTTCTTC.